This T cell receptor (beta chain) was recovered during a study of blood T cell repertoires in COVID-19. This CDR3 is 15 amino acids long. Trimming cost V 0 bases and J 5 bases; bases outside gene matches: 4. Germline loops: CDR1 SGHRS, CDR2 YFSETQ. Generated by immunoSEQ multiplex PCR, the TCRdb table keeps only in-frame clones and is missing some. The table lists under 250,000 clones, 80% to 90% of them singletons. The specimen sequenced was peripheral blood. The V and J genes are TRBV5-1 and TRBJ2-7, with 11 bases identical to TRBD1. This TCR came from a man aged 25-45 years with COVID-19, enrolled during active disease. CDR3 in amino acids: CASSLVGQGADEQYF. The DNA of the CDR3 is TGCGCCAGCAGCTTGGTAGGACAGGGGGCCGACGAGCAGTACTTC. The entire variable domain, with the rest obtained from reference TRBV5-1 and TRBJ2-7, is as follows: KAGVTQTPRYLIKTRGQQVTLSCSPISGHRSVSWYQQTPGQGLQFLFEYFSETQRNKGNFPGRFSGRQFSNSRSEMNVSTLELGDSALYLCASSLVGQGADEQYFGPGTRLTVT.